This T cell receptor (beta chain) was observed in a study of blood T cell repertoires in COVID-19. The CDR3 runs to 15 residues. V lost 5 bases, J lost 0 bases, and 11 bases lay in between. The germline V gene has CDR1 WNHNN and CDR2 SYGVQD (reference sequence). The repertoire was sequenced with immunoSEQ multiplex PCR; TCRdb's copy has only in-frame clones and lacks some. Of 310,000 or so clones listed, more than 75% are singletons. The chain employs TRBV10-1 and TRBJ2-1; perhaps TRBD1 as D (6 bases). Sequencing was carried out using peripheral blood. The sequence came from a man aged 65-85 years with acute or convalescent COVID-19. The CDR3 region is CASSITGSSYNEQFF. CDR3 nucleotides: TGCGCCAGCAGTATCACAGGGAGCTCCTACAATGAGCAGTTCTTC.